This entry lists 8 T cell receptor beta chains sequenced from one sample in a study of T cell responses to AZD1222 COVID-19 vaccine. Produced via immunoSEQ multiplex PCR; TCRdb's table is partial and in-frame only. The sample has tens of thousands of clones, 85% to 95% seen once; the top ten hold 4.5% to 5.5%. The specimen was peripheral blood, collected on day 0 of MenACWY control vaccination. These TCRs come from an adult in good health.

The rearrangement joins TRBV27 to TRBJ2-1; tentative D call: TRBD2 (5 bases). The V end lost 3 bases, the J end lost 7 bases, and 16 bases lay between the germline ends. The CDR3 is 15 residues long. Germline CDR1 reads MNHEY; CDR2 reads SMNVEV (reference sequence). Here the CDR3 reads CASSFSSRVTNEQFF. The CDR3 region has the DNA TGTGCCAGCAGTTTCTCCTCGAGGGTGACGAATGAGCAGTTCTTC.

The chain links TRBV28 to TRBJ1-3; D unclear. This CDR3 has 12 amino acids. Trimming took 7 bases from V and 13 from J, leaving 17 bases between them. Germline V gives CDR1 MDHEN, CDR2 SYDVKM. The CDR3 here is CASNSRLGRIYF. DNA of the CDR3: TGTGCCAGCAATTCAAGACTGGGGAGAATATATTTT.

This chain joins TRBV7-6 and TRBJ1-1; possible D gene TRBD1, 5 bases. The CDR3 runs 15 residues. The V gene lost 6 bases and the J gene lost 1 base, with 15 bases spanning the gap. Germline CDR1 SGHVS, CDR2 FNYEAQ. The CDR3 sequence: CASSPGRGKNTEAFF. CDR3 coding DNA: TGTGCCAGCAGTCCAGGGCGGGGGAAGAACACTGAAGCTTTCTTT.

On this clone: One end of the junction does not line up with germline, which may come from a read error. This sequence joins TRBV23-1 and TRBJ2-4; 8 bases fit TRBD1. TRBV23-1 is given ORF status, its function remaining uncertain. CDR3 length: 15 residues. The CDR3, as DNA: TGCGCCAGCAGTCAAATGAGGGACAGGCGGCGGTACCTCCCCTTC. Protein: CASSQMRDRRRYLPF.

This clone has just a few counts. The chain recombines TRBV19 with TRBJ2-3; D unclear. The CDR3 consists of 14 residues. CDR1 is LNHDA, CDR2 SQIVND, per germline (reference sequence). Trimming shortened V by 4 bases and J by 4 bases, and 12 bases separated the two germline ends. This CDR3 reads CASSSGPGSDTQYF. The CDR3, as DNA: TGTGCCAGTAGTAGTGGGCCAGGTTCAGATACGCAGTATTTT.

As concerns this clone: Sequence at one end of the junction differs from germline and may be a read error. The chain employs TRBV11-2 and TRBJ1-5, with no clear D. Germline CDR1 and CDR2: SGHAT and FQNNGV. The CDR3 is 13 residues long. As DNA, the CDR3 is TGTGCCAGTTCCCGGGAAGTTTATCAACCCCAGCATTTT. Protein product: CASSREVYQPQHF.

In DNA form, the CDR3 reads TGTGCCAGCAGCCCGGTGGCGGGTGCAACTAATGAAAAACTGTTTTTT. Its translation: CASSPVAGATNEKLFF. V and J are TRBV27 and TRBJ1-4; no clear D. With 6 bases removed from V and 0 bases from J, the gap between germline ends came to 14 bases. The CDR3 has 16 residues. In germline, CDR1 is MNHEY, CDR2 SMNVEV (reference sequence).

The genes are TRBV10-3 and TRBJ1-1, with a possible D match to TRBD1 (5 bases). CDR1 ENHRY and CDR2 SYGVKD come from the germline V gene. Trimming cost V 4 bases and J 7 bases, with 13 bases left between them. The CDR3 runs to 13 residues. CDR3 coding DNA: TGTGCCATCAGTGCTGGGCCAGGGATTGAAGCTTTCTTT. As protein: CAISAGPGIEAFF.